This paragraph reports one TCR beta chain. The data were obtained in a study of OX40 agonist ivuxolimab in advanced cancers. At the level of the study: Prior anti-PD-1, anti-PD-L1 or anti-CTLA-4 therapy did not bar entry, and about 38% had some. A partial response was reached by three patients: one with hepatocellular carcinoma and two with cutaneous melanoma.

Libraries were prepared by immunoSEQ multiplex PCR; TCRdb keeps only in-frame clonotypes and omits some of them. The sample yields tens of thousands of clones, roughly 93% seen once. Germline loops: CDR1 MNHEY, CDR2 SMNVEV (reference sequence). The ends were cut back, 3 bases at V and 3 bases at J, with 11 bases in the middle. The CDR3 length is 14 residues. Autoimmune disease history or systemic immunosuppression excluded patients. Sequencing used CD4+ or CD8+ T cells sorted from blood, obtained in a trial of the OX40 agonist ivuxolimab. V is TRBV27 and J is TRBJ1-2; possible D gene TRBD1, 6 bases. The clonotype originates from an adult with an advanced solid tumor such as melanoma, head and neck, liver or kidney cancer. CDR3 sequence: CASSFRGMHYGYTF. In DNA form, the CDR3 reads TGTGCCAGCAGTTTCAGGGGCATGCACTATGGCTACACCTTC.